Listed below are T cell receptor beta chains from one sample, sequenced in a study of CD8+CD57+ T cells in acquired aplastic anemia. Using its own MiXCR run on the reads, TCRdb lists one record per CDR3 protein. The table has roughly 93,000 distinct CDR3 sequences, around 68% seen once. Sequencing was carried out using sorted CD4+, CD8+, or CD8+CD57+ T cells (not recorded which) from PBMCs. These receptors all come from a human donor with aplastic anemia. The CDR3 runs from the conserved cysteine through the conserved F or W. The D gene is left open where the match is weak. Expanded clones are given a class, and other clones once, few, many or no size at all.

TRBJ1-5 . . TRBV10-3 TGTGCCATCAGTCCAGGGTACGGCAGCAATCAGCCCCAGCATTTT CAISPGYGSNQPQHF
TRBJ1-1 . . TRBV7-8 TGTGCCAGCAGCTTACGGGAGCGTGAAGCTTTCTTT CASSLREREAFF
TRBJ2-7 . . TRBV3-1 TGTGCCAGCAGGGCCGGGACACGCTCCTACGAGCAGTACTTC CASRAGTRSYEQYF
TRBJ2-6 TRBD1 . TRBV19 TGTGCCAGTAGTATAACGGGACAGAGCTCTGGGGCCAACGTCCTGACTTTC CASSITGQSSGANVLTF
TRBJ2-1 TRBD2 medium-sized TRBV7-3 TGTGCCAGCGGGACTAGCGGGGGCAATGAGCAGTTCTTC CASGTSGGNEQFF
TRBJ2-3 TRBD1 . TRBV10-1 TGCGCCAGCAGTGAAGCGGGACAGGGGATAGATACGCAGTATTTT CASSEAGQGIDTQYF
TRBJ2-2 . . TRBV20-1 TGCAGTGCGGCCGGGGAGCTGTTTTTT CSAAGELFF
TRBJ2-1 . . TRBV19 TGTGCCAGTAGTTCTGGATACAATGAGCAGTTCTTC CASSSGYNEQFF
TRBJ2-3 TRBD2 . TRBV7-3 TGTGCCAGCAGCTTAATCCCAGGAAGCGGGAGTGGTGCAGATACGCAGTATTTT CASSLIPGSGSGADTQYF
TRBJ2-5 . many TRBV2 TGTGCCAGCAGTGAAGCGGATATAGCGGACCTAACGAAGGAGACCCAGTACTTC CASSEADIADLTKETQYF
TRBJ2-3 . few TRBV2 TGTGCCAGCAGTGTTTGGGGGAAAAGCACAGATACGCAGTATTTT CASSVWGKSTDTQYF
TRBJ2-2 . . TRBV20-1 TGCAGTGCTAGCCTAGGGGCGGGTTTCCGAACCGGGGAGCTGTTTTTT CSASLGAGFRTGELFF
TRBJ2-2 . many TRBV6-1 TGTGCCAGCAGTGAAGGACGGACACTCACCGGGGAGCTGTTTTTT CASSEGRTLTGELFF
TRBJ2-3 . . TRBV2 TGTGCCACCGCCGGACGCACAGATACGCAGTATTTT CATAGRTDTQYF